This T cell receptor (beta chain) was found in a study of cytomegalovirus exposure and HLA in healthy donors. Germline-derived CDR1 and CDR2 are SGHRS and YFSETQ. The CDR3 has 15 residues. Trimming took 4 bases from V and 0 from J, leaving 13 bases between them. It was with 60 Vbeta and 13 Jbeta primers that the PCR ran. TCRdb's table, derived via immunoSEQ multiplex PCR, lists solely in-frame clones and lacks some. The sample includes more than 110,000 clones, about 80% of them seen just once. The source of this sequence is a male donor in good health and CMV-seronegative. The V call is TRBV5-1, the J call TRBJ1-1; D is possibly TRBD1 (6 bases). The sample was PBMCs. In DNA form, the CDR3 reads TGCGCCAGCAGCCCGGCTCGGACAGTGAACACTGAAGCTTTCTTT. This gives the protein CASSPARTVNTEAFF.